This T cell receptor (beta chain) was sequenced in a study of synovial regulatory T cells in juvenile arthritis. The wider study: Six patients were on methotrexate and a few were untreated. Study-level findings and limits: TCR diversity was lower in inflammation-associated blood Treg cells than in other blood Treg cells.

Regarding this clone: Its target is unknown.

Profiled with immunoSEQ multiplex PCR; TCRdb holds only in-frame clones, not every one. The sample data list about 10,000 clones. CDR1 is MNHNS, CDR2 SASEGT, per germline. The CDR3 runs 16 residues. No DNA appears here. Specimen: Treg cells from blood. Subset given: remaining (HLA-DR-negative) circulating blood Treg cells. The sequence derives from a donor younger than 35 with juvenile idiopathic arthritis. The chain joins TRBV6-1 to TRBJ1-2; TCRdb's assignment of TRBD1 cannot be checked, as there is no DNA. CDR3 loop: CASSEGGRGPNYGYTF.